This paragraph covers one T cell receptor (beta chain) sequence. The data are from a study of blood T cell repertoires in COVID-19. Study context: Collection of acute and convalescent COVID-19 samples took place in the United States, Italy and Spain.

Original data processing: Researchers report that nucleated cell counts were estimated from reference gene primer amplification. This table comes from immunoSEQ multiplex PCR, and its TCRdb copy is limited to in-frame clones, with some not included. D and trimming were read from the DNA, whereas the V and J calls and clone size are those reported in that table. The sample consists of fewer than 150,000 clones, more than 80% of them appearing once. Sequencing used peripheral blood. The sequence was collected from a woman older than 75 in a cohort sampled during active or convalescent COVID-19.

CDR3 amino acids: CASSNRDRGLTEAFF. CDR3 coding DNA: TGTGCCAGCAGCAATCGGGACAGGGGGCTTACTGAAGCTTTCTTT. This chain uses TRBV21-1 with TRBJ1-1; the table's D call TRBD1 went unverified against the DNA. TRBV21-1 is listed as a pseudogene. CDR3 size: 15 residues.